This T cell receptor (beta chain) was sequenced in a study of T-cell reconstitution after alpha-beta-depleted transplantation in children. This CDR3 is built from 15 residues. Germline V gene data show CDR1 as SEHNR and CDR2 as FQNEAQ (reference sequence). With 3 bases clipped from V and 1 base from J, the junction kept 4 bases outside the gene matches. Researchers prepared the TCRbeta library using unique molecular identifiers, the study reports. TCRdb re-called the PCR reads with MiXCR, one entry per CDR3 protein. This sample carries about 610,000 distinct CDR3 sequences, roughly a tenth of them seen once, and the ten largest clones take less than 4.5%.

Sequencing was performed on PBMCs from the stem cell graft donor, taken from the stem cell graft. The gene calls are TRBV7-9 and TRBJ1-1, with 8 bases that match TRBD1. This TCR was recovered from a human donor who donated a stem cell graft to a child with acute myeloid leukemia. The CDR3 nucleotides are TGTGCCAGCAGCTTTTCCGGGACAGGGAACACTGAAGCTTTCTTT. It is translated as CASSFSGTGNTEAFF.